The 4 T cell receptor beta chains given below trace back to one sample, sequenced in a study of molecular identifiers for immune sequencing clone quantification. MiXCR, applied by TCRdb to the PCR reads, yields one record per CDR3 protein. The sample lists around 480,000 distinct CDR3 sequences, about a fifth occurring once. Sequenced: naive CD8+ T cells from blood, with Jurkat cell RNA spiked in. Subset described: FACS-sorted CD8+CD4-CCR7+CD45RA+ naive T cells. All receptors derive from a human donor in good health. Some libraries in this study had Jurkat cell RNA spiked in.

In this sample, this clonotype turned up many times. The CDR3 nucleotides read TGTGCCAGCAGTGAAGCGGCGGTGCCCTTCCCTCTAGCCGGGGCCAACGTCCTGACTTTC. It encodes CASSEAAVPFPLAGANVLTF. The chain combines TRBV6-1 with TRBJ2-6; D perhaps matches TRBD2 (5 bases). Trimming pared 0 bases from V and 4 bases from J, leaving 22 bases between. This CDR3 region has 20 residues. CDR1 and CDR2 from the germline V gene are MNHNS and SASEGT.

The chain combines TRBV2 with TRBJ2-7; 9 nucleotides match TRBD1. Trimming took 8 bases from V and 3 from J; bases not matched to a gene: 5. The CDR3 is 13 amino acids. Per germline, CDR1 SNHLY and CDR2 FYNNEI. Here the CDR3 reads CASAWDRDYEQYF. The CDR3 DNA reads TGTGCCAGCGCCTGGGACAGGGACTACGAGCAGTACTTC.

This clonotype was counted only a few times. The chain joins TRBV12-3 or TRBV12-4 to TRBJ2-2; 7 nucleotides match TRBD2. The CDR3 length is 15 residues. The V segment lost 10 bases and the J segment 6 bases; nucleotides outside the gene matches: 14. CDR3 nucleotide sequence: TGTGCCACCAACCATCTGGGGGGGGGAGCCGGGGAGCTGTTTTTT. Protein sequence: CATNHLGGGAGELFF.

The rearrangement uses TRBV30 and TRBJ2-7; 9 nucleotides match TRBD2. Trimming took 2 bases from V and 0 from J; bases not matched to a gene: 5. Germline-derived CDR1 and CDR2 are GTSNPN and SVGIG (reference sequence). This CDR3 is built from 15 residues. In DNA, the CDR3 is TGTGCCTGGAGTTCCGGGACTAGCAGCTCCTACGAGCAGTACTTC. Encoded protein: CAWSSGTSSSYEQYF.